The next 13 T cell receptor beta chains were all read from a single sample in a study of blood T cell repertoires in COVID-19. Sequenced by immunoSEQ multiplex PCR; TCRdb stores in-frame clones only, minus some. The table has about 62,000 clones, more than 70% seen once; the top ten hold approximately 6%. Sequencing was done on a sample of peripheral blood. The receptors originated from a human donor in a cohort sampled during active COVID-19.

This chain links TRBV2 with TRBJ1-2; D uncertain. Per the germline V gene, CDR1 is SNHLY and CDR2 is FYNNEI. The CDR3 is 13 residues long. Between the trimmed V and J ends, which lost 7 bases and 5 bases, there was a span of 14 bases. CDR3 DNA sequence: TGTGCCAGCATTCTAGGCGGTCAGTATGGCTACACCTTC. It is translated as CASILGGQYGYTF.

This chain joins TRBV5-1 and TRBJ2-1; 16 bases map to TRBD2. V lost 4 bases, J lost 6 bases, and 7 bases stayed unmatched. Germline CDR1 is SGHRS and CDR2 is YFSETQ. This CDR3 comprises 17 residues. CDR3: CASSVGTSGRAFNEQFF. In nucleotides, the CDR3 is TGCGCCAGCAGCGTCGGGACTAGCGGGAGGGCCTTCAATGAGCAGTTCTTC.

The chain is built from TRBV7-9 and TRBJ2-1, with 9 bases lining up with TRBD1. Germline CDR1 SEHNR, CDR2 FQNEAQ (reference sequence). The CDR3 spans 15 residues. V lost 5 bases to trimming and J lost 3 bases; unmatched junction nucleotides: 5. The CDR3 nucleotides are TGTGCCAGCAGCCGAACAGGGGGCAACTACAATGAGCAGTTCTTC. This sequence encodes CASSRTGGNYNEQFF.

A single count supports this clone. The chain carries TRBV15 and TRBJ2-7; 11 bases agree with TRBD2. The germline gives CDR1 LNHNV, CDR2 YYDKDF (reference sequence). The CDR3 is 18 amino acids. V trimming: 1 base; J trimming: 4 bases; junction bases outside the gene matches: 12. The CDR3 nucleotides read TGTGCCACCAGCAGAGGACAGGGAGGGGCTAGCGGGAGGTACGAGCAGTACTTC. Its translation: CATSRGQGGASGRYEQYF.

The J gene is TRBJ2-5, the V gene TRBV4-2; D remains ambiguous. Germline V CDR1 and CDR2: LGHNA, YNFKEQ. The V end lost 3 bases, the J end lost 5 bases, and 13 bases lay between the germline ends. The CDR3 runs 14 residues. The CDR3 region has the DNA TGTGCCAGCAGCCAGAAGAGGTTCGGGGAGACCCAGTACTTC. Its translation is CASSQKRFGETQYF.

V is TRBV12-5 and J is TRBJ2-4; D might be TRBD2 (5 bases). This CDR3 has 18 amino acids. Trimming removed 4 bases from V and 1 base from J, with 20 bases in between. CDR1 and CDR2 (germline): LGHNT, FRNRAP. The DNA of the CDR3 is TGTGCTAGTGGTTGGGAGTCGGGTCCCTCTGGGGCCAAAAACATTCAGTACTTC. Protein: CASGWESGPSGAKNIQYF.

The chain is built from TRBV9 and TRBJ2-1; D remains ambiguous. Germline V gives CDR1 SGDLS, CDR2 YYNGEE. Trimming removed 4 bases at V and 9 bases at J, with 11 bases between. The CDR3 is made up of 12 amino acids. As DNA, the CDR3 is TGTGCCAGCAGCCTGTCAACGGGTGAGCAGTTCTTC. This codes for CASSLSTGEQFF.

The CDR3 sequence: CASRPTGTNQPQHF. As DNA, the CDR3 is TGTGCCAGCAGGCCGACAGGGACCAATCAGCCCCAGCATTTT. V gene TRBV6-5 combines with J gene TRBJ1-5; the match to TRBD1 covers 7 bases. Trimming removed 6 bases from V and 3 bases from J; junction bases left unmatched: 5. Germline V lookup: CDR1 MNHEY, CDR2 SVGAGI. The length of the CDR3 is 14 residues.

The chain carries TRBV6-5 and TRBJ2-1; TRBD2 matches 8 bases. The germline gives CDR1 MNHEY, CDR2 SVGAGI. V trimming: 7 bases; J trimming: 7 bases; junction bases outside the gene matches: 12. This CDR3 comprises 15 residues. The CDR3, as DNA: TGTGCCAGCATGCCCTCGGGGGGGCTTTTGAATGAGCAGTTCTTC. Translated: CASMPSGGLLNEQFF.

In DNA, the CDR3 is TGTGCCAGCAACCAGGGCGATGGTAATCAGCCCCAGCATTTT. Translation: CASNQGDGNQPQHF. This chain connects TRBV6-5 to TRBJ1-5; D is possibly TRBD1 (5 bases). CDR3 length: 14 residues. Germline CDR1 reads MNHEY; CDR2 reads SVGAGI. Trimming pared 7 bases from V and 4 bases from J, leaving 14 bases between.

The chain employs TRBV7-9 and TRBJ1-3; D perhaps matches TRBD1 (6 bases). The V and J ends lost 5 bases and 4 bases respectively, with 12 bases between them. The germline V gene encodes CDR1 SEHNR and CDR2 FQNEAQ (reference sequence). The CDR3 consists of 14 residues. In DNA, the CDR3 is TGTGCCAGCAGCACCAAAACAGGGGGAAACACCATATATTTT. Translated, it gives CASSTKTGGNTIYF.

CDR3 protein: CASSEGPYSNQPQHF. For the CDR3, the DNA is TGTGCCAGCAGTGAGGGCCCGTATAGCAATCAGCCCCAGCATTTT. V gene TRBV2 combines with J gene TRBJ1-5; D gene uncertain. Looked up from germline, CDR1 is SNHLY and CDR2 is FYNNEI. CDR3 size: 15 residues. V dropped 3 bases and J dropped 0 bases, with 9 bases sitting between them.

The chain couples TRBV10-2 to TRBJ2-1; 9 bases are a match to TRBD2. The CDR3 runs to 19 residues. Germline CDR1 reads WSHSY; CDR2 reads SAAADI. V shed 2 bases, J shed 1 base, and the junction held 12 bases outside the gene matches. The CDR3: CASSEPPFLTSGSYNEQFF. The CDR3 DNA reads TGCGCCAGCAGTGAGCCCCCATTCTTGACTAGCGGATCCTACAATGAGCAGTTCTTC.